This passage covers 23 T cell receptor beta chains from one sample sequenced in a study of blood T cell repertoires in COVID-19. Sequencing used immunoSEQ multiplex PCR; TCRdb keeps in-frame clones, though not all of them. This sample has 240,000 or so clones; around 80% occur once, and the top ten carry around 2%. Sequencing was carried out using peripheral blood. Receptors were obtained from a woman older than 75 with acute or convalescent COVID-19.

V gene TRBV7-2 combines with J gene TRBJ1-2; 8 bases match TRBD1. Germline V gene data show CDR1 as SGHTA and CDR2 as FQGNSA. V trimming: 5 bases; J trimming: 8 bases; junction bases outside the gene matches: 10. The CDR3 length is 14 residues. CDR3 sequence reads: CASSAPGQGIGYTF. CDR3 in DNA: TGTGCCAGCAGCGCCCCAGGACAGGGCATCGGCTACACCTTC.

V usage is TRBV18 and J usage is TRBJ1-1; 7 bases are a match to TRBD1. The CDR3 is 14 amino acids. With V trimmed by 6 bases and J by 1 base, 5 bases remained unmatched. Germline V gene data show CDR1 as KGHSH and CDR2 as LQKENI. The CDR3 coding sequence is TGTGCCAGCTCCCGGAACAGGGGGAACACTGAAGCTTTCTTT. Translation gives CASSRNRGNTEAFF.

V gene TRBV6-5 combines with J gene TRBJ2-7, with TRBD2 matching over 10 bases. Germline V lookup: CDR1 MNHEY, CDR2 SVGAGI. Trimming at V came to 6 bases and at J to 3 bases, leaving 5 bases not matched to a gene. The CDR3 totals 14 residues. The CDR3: CASRGLAVFYEQYF. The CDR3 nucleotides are TGTGCCAGCAGAGGACTAGCGGTATTCTACGAGCAGTACTTC.

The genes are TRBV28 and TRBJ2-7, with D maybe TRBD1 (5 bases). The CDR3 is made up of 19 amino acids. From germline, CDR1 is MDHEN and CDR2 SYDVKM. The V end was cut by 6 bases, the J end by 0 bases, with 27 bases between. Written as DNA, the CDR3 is TGTGCCAGCAGCACAACCCTGGCCGGCTACAGGACGTTCTCCTACGAGCAGTACTTC. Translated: CASSTTLAGYRTFSYEQYF.

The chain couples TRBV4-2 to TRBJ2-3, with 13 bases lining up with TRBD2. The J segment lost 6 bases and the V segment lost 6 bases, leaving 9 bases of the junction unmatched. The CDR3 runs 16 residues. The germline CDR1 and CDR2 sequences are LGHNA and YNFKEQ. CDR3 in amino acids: CASSKGLAGEWDTQYF. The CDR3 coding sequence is TGTGCCAGCAGTAAAGGACTAGCGGGGGAATGGGATACGCAGTATTTT.

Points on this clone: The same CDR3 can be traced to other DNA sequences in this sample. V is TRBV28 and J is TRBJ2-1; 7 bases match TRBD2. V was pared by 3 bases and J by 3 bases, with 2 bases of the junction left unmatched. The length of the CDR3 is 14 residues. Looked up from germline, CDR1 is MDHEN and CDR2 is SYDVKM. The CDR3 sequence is CASSLRGIYNEQFF. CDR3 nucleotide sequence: TGTGCCAGCAGTTTGCGGGGGATCTACAATGAGCAGTTCTTC.

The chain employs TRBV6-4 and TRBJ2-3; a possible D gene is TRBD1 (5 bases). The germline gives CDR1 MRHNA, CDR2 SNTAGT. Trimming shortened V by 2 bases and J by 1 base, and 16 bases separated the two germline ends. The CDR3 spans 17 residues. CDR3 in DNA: TGTGCCAGCAGTGACCAAGCAACAGGACCTCGCACAGATACGCAGTATTTT. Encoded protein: CASSDQATGPRTDTQYF.

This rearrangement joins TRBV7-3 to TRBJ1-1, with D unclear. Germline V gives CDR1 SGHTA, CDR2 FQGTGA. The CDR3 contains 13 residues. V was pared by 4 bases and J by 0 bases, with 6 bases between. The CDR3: CASSSQVNTEAFF. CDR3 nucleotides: TGTGCCAGCAGCTCTCAGGTGAACACTGAAGCTTTCTTT.

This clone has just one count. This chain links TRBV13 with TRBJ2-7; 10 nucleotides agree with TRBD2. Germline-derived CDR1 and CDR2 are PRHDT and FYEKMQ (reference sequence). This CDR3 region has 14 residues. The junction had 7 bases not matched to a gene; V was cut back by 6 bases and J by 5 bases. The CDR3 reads CASSRSGRKDEQYF. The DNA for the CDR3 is TGTGCCAGCAGTCGTAGCGGGAGGAAAGACGAGCAGTACTTC.

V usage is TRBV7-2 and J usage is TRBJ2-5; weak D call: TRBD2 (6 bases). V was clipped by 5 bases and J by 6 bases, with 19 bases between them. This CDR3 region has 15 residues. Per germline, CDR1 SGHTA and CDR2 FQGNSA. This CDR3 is CASSNLLGGRKTQYF. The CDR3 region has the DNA TGTGCCAGCAGCAACCTTTTAGGAGGGAGGAAGACCCAGTACTTC.

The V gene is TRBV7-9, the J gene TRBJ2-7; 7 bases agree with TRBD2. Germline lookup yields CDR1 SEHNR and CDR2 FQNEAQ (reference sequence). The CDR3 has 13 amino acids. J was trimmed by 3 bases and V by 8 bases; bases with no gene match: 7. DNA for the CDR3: TGTGCCAGCGGAAGCGGGGAACGCTACGAGCAGTACTTC. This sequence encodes CASGSGERYEQYF.

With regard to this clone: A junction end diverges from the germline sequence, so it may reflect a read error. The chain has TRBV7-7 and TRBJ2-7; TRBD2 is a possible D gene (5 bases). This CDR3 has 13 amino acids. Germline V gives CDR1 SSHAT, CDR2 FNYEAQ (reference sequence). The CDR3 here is CASSLAGGYEQYF. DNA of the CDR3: TGTGCTAGCAGCCTCGCGGGTGGTTACGAGCAGTACTTC. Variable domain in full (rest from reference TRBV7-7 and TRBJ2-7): GAGVSQSPRYKVTKRGQDVTLRCDPISSHATLYWYQQALGQGPEFLTYFNYEAQPDKSGLPSDRFSAERPEGSISTLTIQRTEQRDSAMYRCASSLAGGYEQYFGPGTRLTVT.

Written as DNA, the CDR3 is TGTGCCAGCAGTGCCTCCGCAGGGGGCTATGGCTACACCTTC. It is translated as CASSASAGGYGYTF. J is TRBJ1-2 and V is TRBV2; 7 bases align to TRBD1. The junction had 6 bases not matched to a gene; V was cut back by 4 bases and J by 4 bases. CDR1 is SNHLY, CDR2 FYNNEI, per germline. The CDR3 is 14 residues long.

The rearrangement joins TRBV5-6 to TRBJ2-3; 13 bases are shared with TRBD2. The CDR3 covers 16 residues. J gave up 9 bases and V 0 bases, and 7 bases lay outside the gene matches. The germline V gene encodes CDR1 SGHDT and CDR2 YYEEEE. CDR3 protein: CASSLAGGTSGNTQYF. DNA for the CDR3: TGTGCCAGCAGCTTGGCCGGCGGGACTAGCGGGAACACGCAGTATTTT.

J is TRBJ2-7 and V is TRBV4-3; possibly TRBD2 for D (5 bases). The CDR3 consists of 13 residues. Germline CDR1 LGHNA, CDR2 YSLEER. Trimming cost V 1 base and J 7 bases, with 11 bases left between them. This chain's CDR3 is CASSQVLAGEQYF. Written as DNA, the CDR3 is TGCGCCAGCAGCCAAGTTCTAGCTGGAGAGCAGTACTTC.

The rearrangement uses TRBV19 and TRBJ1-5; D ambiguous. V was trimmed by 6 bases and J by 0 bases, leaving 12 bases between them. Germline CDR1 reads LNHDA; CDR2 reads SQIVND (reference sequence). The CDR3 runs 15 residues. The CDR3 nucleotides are TGTGCCAGTAGCACTGGGAGGACTAGCAATCAGCCCCAGCATTTT. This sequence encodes CASSTGRTSNQPQHF.

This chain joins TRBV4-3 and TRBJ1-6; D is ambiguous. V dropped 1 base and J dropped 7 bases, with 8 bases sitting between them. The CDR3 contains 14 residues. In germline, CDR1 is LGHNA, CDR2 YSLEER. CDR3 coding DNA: TGCGCCAGCAGCCAAGGGCCGCCGAATTCACCCCTCCACTTT. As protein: CASSQGPPNSPLHF.

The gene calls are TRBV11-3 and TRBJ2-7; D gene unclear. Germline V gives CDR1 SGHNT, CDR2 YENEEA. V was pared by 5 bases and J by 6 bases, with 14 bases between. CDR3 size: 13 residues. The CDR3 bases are TGTGCCAGCAGCCGAGGAGAGTTCTTCGAGCAGTACTTC. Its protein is CASSRGEFFEQYF.

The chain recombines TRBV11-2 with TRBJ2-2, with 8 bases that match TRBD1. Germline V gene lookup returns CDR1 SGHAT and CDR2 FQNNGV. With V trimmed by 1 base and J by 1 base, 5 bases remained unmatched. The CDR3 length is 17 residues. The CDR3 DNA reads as TGTGCCAGCAGCTTAGTTGCCGGGACAGGGAACACCGGGGAGCTGTTTTTT. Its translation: CASSLVAGTGNTGELFF.

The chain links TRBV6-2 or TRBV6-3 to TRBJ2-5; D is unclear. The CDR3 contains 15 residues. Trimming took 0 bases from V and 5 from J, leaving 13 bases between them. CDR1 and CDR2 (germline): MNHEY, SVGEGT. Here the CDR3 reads CASSYSSLPVETQYF. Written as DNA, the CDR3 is TGTGCCAGCAGTTACTCGAGCCTCCCCGTGGAGACCCAGTACTTC.

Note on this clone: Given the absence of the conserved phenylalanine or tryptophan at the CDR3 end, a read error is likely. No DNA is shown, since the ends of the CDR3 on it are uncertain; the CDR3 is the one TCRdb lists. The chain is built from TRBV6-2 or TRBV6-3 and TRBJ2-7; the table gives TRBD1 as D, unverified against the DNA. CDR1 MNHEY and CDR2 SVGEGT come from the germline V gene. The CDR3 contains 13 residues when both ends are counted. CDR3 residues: CASSYSSFGQGGI.

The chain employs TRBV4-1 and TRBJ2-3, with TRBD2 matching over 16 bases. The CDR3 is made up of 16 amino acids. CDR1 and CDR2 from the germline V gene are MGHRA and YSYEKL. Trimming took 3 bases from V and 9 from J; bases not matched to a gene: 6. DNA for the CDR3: TGCGCCAGCAGCCAGGGACTAGCGGGAGGGTTATTGACGCAGTATTTT. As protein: CASSQGLAGGLLTQYF.

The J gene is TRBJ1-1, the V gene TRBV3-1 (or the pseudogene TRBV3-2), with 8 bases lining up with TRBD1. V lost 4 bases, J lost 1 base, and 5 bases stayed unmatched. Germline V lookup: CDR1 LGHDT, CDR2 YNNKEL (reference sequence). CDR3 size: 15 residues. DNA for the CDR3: TGTGCCAGCAGCCTTGGGACAGGATCGAACACTGAAGCTTTCTTT. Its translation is CASSLGTGSNTEAFF.